Listed below are T cell receptor beta chains from one sample, sequenced in a study of blood T cell repertoires in COVID-19. Clones were sequenced by immunoSEQ multiplex PCR, and TCRdb holds only the in-frame ones, with some missing. The sample includes approximately 250,000 clones, over 75% of them seen just once. The material sequenced was peripheral blood. These receptors were collected from a human donor in a cohort sampled during active COVID-19. Both conserved end residues are part of each CDR3. Each record gives: D gene, clone size, J gene, V gene, CDR3 protein, CDR3 DNA. D genes are given only for firm matches. Not all rows give a size; the values are once, few, many and, for expanded clones, a class.

TRBD1 | . | TRBJ2-1 | TRBV28 | CASSSQDRYYNEQFF | TGTGCCAGCAGTTCGCAGGACAGGTACTACAATGAGCAGTTCTTC
TRBD2 | . | TRBJ2-7 | TRBV2 | CASTVRTSGRYEQYF | TGTGCCAGCACCGTCAGGACTAGCGGGAGGTACGAGCAGTACTTC
TRBD1 | . | TRBJ1-4 | TRBV5-1 | CASSLETGSEKLFF | TGCGCCAGCAGCTTGGAGACAGGGAGTGAAAAACTGTTTTTT
TRBD1 | . | TRBJ2-7 | TRBV18 | CASSQTGGEQYF | TGTGCCAGCTCACAAACAGGGGGCGAGCAGTACTTC
. | . | TRBJ2-2 | TRBV5-4 | CASSLSTGELFF | TGTGCCAGCAGCTTGTCTACCGGGGAGCTGTTTTTT
. | . | TRBJ2-7 | TRBV7-8 | CASSLRPNSYEQYF | TGTGCCAGCAGCTTACGCCCTAACTCCTACGAGCAGTACTTC
. | . | TRBJ1-1 | TRBV4-1 | CASSQAQGRANTEAFF | TGCGCCAGCAGCCAAGCACAGGGTAGGGCGAACACTGAAGCTTTCTTT
TRBD2 | . | TRBJ2-3 | TRBV7-8 | CASSWSPGLASPDTQYF | TGTGCCAGCAGCTGGAGTCCGGGACTAGCGTCCCCAGATACGCAGTATTTT
. | . | TRBJ2-3 | TRBV7-9 | CASSFRASASTDTQYF | TGTGCCAGCAGCTTTAGAGCTTCCGCGAGCACAGATACGCAGTATTTT
. | . | TRBJ1-1 | TRBV6-5 | CALKRRSTNTEAFF | TGTGCCCTCAAACGGAGATCAACAAACACTGAAGCTTTCTTT
. | . | TRBJ1-5 | TRBV7-6 | CASSLLGSRTQHF | TGTGCCAGCAGCTTATTGGGCTCCCGGACCCAGCATTTT
TRBD2 | once | TRBJ2-3 | TRBV3-1/TRBV3-2 | CASSPGRATDTQYF | TGTGCCAGCAGCCCGGGGAGGGCCACAGATACGCAGTATTTT
TRBD1 | . | TRBJ2-7 | TRBV4-3 | CASSPGQGFFEQYF | TGCGCCAGCAGCCCGGGACAGGGGTTCTTCGAGCAGTACTTC
. | . | TRBJ1-2 | TRBV25-1 | CASSDALFGGYTF | TGTGCCAGCAGTGATGCCCTATTCGGGGGCTACACCTTC
. | few | TRBJ2-7 | TRBV4-2 | CASSQLGYEQYF | TGTGCCAGCAGCCAACTCGGCTACGAGCAGTACTTC
TRBD1 | . | TRBJ2-7 | TRBV5-1 | CASSLGGVYEQYF | TGCGCCAGCAGCTTAGGGGGCGTGTACGAGCAGTACTTC
TRBD1 | . | TRBJ1-1 | TRBV6-5 | CASALDRGTEAFF | TGTGCCAGCGCCCTTGACAGGGGGACTGAAGCTTTCTTT
. | many | TRBJ1-4 | TRBV5-6 | CASSSGAGEKLFF | TGTGCCAGCAGTAGTGGGGCAGGTGAAAAACTGTTTTTT
TRBD2 | . | TRBJ2-7 | TRBV5-1 | CASSAQLAGGPYEQYF | TGCGCCAGCAGCGCCCAGCTAGCGGGGGGACCCTACGAGCAGTACTTC
. | . | TRBJ1-2 | TRBV7-9 | CASSYLTGGYTF | TGTGCCAGCAGCTATCTTACCGGGGGCTACACCTTC
TRBD1 | few | TRBJ1-4 | TRBV2 | CASSVDREFEKLFF | TGTGCCAGCAGTGTGGACAGGGAGTTCGAAAAACTGTTTTTT
. | . | TRBJ2-7 | TRBV6-1 | CASSEGLQLPYEQYF | TGTGCCAGCAGTGAAGGATTACAGCTCCCCTACGAGCAGTACTTC
. | . | TRBJ2-2 | TRBV7-3 | CASSRGPGELFF | TGTGCCAGCAGCCGAGGTCCCGGGGAGCTGTTTTTT
TRBD1 | . | TRBJ2-7 | TRBV9 | CASSLQPQGATRGEQYF | TGTGCCAGCAGCCTCCAGCCACAGGGGGCAACCCGGGGAGAGCAGTACTTC
TRBD1 | few | TRBJ2-7 | TRBV29-1 | CSARDRGRPFQYF | TGCAGCGCCCGAGACAGGGGGAGGCCCTTCCAGTACTTC
TRBD1 | . | TRBJ1-1 | TRBV28 | CASREIQGAAWGTEAFF | TGTGCCAGCAGGGAGATACAGGGGGCGGCATGGGGCACTGAAGCTTTCTTT
. | . | TRBJ1-1 | TRBV6-2/TRBV6-3 | CASSRKNRDTEAFF | TGTGCCAGCAGTCGAAAAAACAGGGACACTGAAGCTTTCTTT
. | . | TRBJ2-5 | TRBV7-6 | CASSLTGTRQETQYF | TGTGCCAGCAGCCTAACCGGGACAAGGCAAGAGACCCAGTACTTC
TRBD1 | once | TRBJ1-2 | TRBV18 | CASSQGQGNYYGYTF | TGTGCCAGCTCCCAGGGACAGGGGAACTACTATGGCTACACCTTC
. | . | TRBJ2-6 | TRBV6-1 | CASSEPGAGANVLTF | TGTGCCAGCAGTGAACCGGGAGCAGGGGCCAACGTCCTGACTTTC
. | . | TRBJ2-2 | TRBV19 | CASSIPPANTGELFF | TGTGCCAGTAGTATTCCACCAGCGAACACCGGGGAGCTGTTTTTT
. | few | TRBJ1-6 | TRBV6-5 | CASSSFTGTSPLHF | TGTGCCAGCAGTTCGTTCACGGGTACCTCACCCCTCCACTTT
. | . | TRBJ1-2 | TRBV6-5 | CASSSQVSANYGYTF | TGTGCCAGCAGTAGTCAGGTGTCAGCTAACTATGGCTACACCTTC
TRBD1 | few | TRBJ1-5 | TRBV7-8 | CASSPLDRGQPQHF | TGTGCCAGCAGCCCACTTGACAGGGGGCAGCCCCAGCATTTT
TRBD2 | . | TRBJ2-3 | TRBV27 | CASSLLTSGDTDTQYF | TGTGCCAGCAGTTTATTGACTAGCGGGGACACAGATACGCAGTATTTT
. | . | TRBJ1-6 | TRBV6-5 | CASTLRSSYNSPLHF | TGTGCCAGCACATTGAGGAGCTCCTATAATTCACCCCTCCACTTT
TRBD2 | . | TRBJ2-1 | TRBV11-2 | CASSLVSTSGRNEQFF | TGTGCCAGCAGCTTAGTGAGCACTAGCGGGAGAAATGAGCAGTTCTTC
TRBD1 | . | TRBJ2-7 | TRBV5-1 | CASSYGQGITSYEQYF | TGCGCCAGCAGCTACGGACAGGGGATTACATCCTACGAGCAGTACTTC
. | . | TRBJ1-2 | TRBV5-5 | CASSLIVLEVGYTF | TGTGCCAGCAGCTTGATCGTGTTGGAGGTTGGCTACACCTTC
TRBD2 | . | TRBJ2-7 | TRBV6-1 | CASSAVLARGSYEQYF | TGTGCCAGCAGTGCCGTACTAGCGAGAGGCTCCTACGAGCAGTACTTC
. | . | TRBJ2-5 | TRBV18 | CASSPSRQTQYF | TGTGCCAGCTCACCGAGCCGCCAGACCCAGTACTTC
. | . | TRBJ1-5 | TRBV5-1 | CASSLAAGEQPQHF | TGCGCCAGCAGCTTGGCCGCGGGAGAGCAGCCCCAGCATTTT
. | few | TRBJ1-5 | TRBV28 | CASSPPRGISNQPQHF | TGTGCCAGCAGTCCGCCGCGAGGGATTAGCAATCAGCCCCAGCATTTT
. | once | TRBJ1-2 | TRBV24-1 | CATSDEAGYTF | TGTGCCACCAGTGATGAAGCTGGCTACACCTTC
TRBD2 | . | TRBJ2-1 | TRBV27 | CASSKRTSGSGFGEQFF | TGTGCCAGCAGTAAAAGGACTAGCGGGAGTGGGTTCGGAGAGCAGTTCTTC
TRBD1 | . | TRBJ1-1 | TRBV11-2 | CASSERRQGTTEAFF | TGTGCCAGCAGCGAGAGAAGACAGGGAACCACTGAAGCTTTCTTT
TRBD1 | . | TRBJ1-1 | TRBV10-2 | CASRGQGANTEAFF | TGCGCCAGCAGAGGCCAGGGGGCAAACACTGAAGCTTTCTTT
. | few | TRBJ2-7 | TRBV5-4 | CASSPDNYEQYF | TGTGCCAGCAGCCCCGACAACTACGAGCAGTACTTC
. | . | TRBJ2-2 | TRBV27 | CASNGGLGTGELFF | TGTGCCAGCAACGGGGGGCTCGGCACCGGGGAGCTGTTTTTT
. | . | TRBJ1-1 | TRBV5-4 | CASSPEPGRSDTEAFF | TGTGCCAGCAGCCCCGAACCGGGGAGGTCGGACACTGAAGCTTTCTTT
. | . | TRBJ2-4 | TRBV5-1 | CASSPSSVAKNIQYF | TGCGCCAGCAGCCCCAGTTCCGTAGCCAAAAACATTCAGTACTTC
TRBD2 | . | TRBJ2-2 | TRBV11-3 | CASSPQRGGGTGELFF | TGTGCCAGCAGCCCCCAACGCGGGGGGGGTACCGGGGAGCTGTTTTTT
. | . | TRBJ2-7 | TRBV3-1/TRBV3-2 | CASSRVYSYEQYF | TGTGCCAGCAGCCGTGTTTACTCCTACGAGCAGTACTTC
. | . | TRBJ2-2 | TRBV7-3 | CASSNHPSTGELFF | TGTGCCAGCAGCAACCACCCCAGCACCGGGGAGCTGTTTTTT
. | . | TRBJ2-5 | TRBV5-1 | CASSILRGQETQYF | TGCGCCAGCAGCATACTCCGGGGGCAAGAGACCCAGTACTTC
. | . | TRBJ1-1 | TRBV7-2 | CASSRQGQLLEAFF | TGTGCCAGCAGCAGACAAGGACAGCTTCTTGAAGCTTTCTTT
TRBD2 | . | TRBJ2-3 | TRBV18 | CASSGLGTDTQYF | TGTGCCAGCTCAGGACTAGGTACAGATACGCAGTATTTT
. | . | TRBJ1-2 | TRBV19 | CASSKGLTDYGYTF | TGTGCCAGTAGTAAAGGACTAACGGACTATGGCTACACCTTC
. | . | TRBJ1-4 | TRBV6-5 | CASTPGRSNEKLFF | TGTGCCAGCACCCCTGGGAGGAGTAATGAAAAACTGTTTTTT
. | . | TRBJ1-6 | TRBV25-1 | CASSDRSYNLPLHF | TGTGCCAGCAGTGACCGCTCCTATAATTTACCCCTCCACTTT